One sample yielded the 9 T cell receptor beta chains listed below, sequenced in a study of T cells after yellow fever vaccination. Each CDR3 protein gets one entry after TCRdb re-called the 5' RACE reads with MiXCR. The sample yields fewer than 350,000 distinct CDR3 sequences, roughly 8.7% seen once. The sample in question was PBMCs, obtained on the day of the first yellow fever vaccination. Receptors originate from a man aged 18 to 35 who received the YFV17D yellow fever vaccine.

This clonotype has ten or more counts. CDR3 amino acids: CSAPESNRGVNYGYTF. For the CDR3, the DNA is TGCAGTGCTCCCGAATCAAACAGGGGAGTCAACTATGGCTACACCTTC. The rearrangement links TRBV20-1 to TRBJ1-2, with TRBD1 matching over 7 bases. The germline gives CDR1 DFQATT, CDR2 SNEGSKA (reference sequence). Germline trimming cut 5 bases from V and 2 bases from J; bases unmatched to any gene: 14. The CDR3 is 16 amino acids.

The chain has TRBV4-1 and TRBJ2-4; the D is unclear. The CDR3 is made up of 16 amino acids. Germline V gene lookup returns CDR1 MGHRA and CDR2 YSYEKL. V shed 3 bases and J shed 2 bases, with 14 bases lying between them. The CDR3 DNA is TGCGCCAGCAGCCACCCGCCCGGTCCCACCAAAAACATTCAGTACTTC. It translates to CASSHPPGPTKNIQYF.

This chain's CDR3 is CASSLARVGERSGNTIYF. For the CDR3, the DNA is TGTGCCAGCAGCTTAGCCCGGGTGGGGGAGCGCTCTGGAAACACCATATATTTT. The V and J genes are TRBV7-8 and TRBJ1-3; tentative D call: TRBD1 (5 bases). Germline CDR1 and CDR2: SGHVS and FQNEAQ. The CDR3 runs 18 residues. Trimming removed 0 bases at V and 0 bases at J, with 15 bases between.

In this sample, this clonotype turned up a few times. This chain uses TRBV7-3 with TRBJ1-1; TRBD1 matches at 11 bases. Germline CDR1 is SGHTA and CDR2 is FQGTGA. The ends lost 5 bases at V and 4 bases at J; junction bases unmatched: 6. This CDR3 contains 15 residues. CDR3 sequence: CASSPGQGAGTEAFF. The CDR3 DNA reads TGTGCCAGCAGCCCAGGACAGGGGGCAGGCACTGAAGCTTTCTTT. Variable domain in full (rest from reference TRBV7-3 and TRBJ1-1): GAGVSQTPSNKVTEKGKYVELRCDPISGHTALYWYRQSLGQGPEFLIYFQGTGAADDSGLPNDRFFAVRPEGSVSTLKIQRTERGDSAVYLCASSPGQGAGTEAFFGQGTRLTVV.

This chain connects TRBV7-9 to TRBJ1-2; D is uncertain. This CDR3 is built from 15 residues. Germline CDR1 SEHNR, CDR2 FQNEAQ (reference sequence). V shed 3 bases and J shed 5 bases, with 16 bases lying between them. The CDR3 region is CASSFDPSSLYGYTF. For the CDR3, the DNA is TGTGCCAGCAGCTTCGACCCGTCCTCCCTTTATGGCTACACCTTC.

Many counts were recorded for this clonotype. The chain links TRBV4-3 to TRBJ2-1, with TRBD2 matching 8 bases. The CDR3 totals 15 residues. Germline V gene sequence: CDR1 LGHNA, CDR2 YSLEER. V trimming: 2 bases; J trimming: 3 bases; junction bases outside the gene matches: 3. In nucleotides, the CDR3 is TGCGCCAGCAGCCAATCCAGCGGGGGCTACAATGAGCAGTTCTTC. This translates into CASSQSSGGYNEQFF.

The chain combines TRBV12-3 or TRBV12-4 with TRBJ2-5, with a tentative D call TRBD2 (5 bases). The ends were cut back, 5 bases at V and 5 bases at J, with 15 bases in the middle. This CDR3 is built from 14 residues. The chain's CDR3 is CASSQIGIGETQYF. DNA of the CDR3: TGTGCCAGCAGTCAGATCGGGATAGGCGAGACCCAGTACTTC.

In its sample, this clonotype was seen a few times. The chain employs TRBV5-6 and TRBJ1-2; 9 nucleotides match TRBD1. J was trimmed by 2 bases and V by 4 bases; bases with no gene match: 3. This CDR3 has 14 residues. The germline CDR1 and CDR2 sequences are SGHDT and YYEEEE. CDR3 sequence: CASSRDRANYGYTF. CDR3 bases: TGTGCCAGCAGCCGGGACAGGGCGAACTATGGCTACACCTTC.

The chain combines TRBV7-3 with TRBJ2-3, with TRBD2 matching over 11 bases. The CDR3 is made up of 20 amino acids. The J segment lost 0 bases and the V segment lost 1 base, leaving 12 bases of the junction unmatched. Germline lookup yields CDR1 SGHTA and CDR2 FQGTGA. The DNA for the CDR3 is TGTGCCAGCAGCTTAAAATGGAGTGGGGGACTAGCGGACAGCACAGATACGCAGTATTTT. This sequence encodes CASSLKWSGGLADSTDTQYF.